One T cell receptor (beta chain) is described in this entry. The antigen remains undetermined. A second PCR, run for roughly 7 to 11 cycles, used a sample-barcoded 5' primer plus a J-beta primer mix. TCRdb re-called the 5' RACE reads through MiXCR, storing one row per CDR3 protein. The data contain over 600,000 distinct CDR3 sequences, 35% to 60% of them singletons. The CDR3 totals 15 residues. CDR1 and CDR2 from the germline V gene are MNHEY and SVGAGI. V dropped 2 bases and J dropped 2; count of bases not matched to a gene: 6. The sample belongs to a study of blood T cells in healthy people across ages. Study results and limitations: Reliance upon unsorted PBMCs precluded definitive naive versus antigen-experienced comparison.

The chain couples TRBV6-5 to TRBJ2-7, with 7 bases lining up with TRBD1. Source material: blood. The sequence derives from a man older than 75 in good health. The CDR3 spells CASSYDQGDPYEQYF. DNA for the CDR3: TGTGCCAGCAGTTACGATCAGGGGGACCCCTACGAGCAGTACTTC.